The T cell receptor (beta chain) under discussion was sequenced for a study of T cell changes during pregnancy in multiple sclerosis. The repertoire was sequenced with immunoSEQ multiplex PCR; TCRdb's copy has only in-frame clones and lacks some. The table lists fewer than 40,000 clones, under 95% of them singletons. The CDR3 consists of 16 residues. Germline-derived CDR1 and CDR2 are MGHRA and YSYEKL. The junction had 10 bases not matched to a gene; V was cut back by 9 bases and J by 2 bases. The specimen comprised CD4+ T cells from peripheral blood mononuclear cells, sampled in the second trimester of pregnancy. V usage is TRBV4-1 and J usage is TRBJ1-6; 7 bases are a match to TRBD1. The sequence derives from a female donor in good health, enrolled as a control in a pregnancy study. The CDR3 coding sequence is TGCGCCAGTCCGGGACAGTCAAACCCCTATAATTCACCCCTCCACTTT. Amino acid sequence: CASPGQSNPYNSPLHF.